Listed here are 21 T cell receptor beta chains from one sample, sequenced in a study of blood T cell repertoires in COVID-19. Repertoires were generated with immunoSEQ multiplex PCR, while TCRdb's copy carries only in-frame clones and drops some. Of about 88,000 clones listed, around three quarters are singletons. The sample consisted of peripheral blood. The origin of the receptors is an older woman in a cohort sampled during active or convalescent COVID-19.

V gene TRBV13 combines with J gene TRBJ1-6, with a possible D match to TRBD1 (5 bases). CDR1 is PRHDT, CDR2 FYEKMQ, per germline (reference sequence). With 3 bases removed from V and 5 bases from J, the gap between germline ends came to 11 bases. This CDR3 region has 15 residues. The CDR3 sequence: CASSFARGNNSPLHF. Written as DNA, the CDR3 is TGTGCCAGCAGCTTCGCAAGGGGAAATAATTCACCCCTCCACTTT.

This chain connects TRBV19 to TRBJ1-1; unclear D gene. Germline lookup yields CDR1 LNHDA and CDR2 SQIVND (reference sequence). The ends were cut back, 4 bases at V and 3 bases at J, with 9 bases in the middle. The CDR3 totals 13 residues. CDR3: CASSRRVDTEAFF. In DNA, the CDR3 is TGTGCCAGTAGTAGGAGGGTAGACACTGAAGCTTTCTTT.

Written as DNA, the CDR3 is TGTGCCAGCAGTTCCCAGACTGAAGCGGGTAAATACGAGCAGTACTTC. It is translated as CASSSQTEAGKYEQYF. V usage is TRBV6-5 and J usage is TRBJ2-7, with D perhaps matching TRBD2 (6 bases). Germline V gene data show CDR1 as MNHEY and CDR2 as SVGAGI. Trimming pared 4 bases from V and 4 bases from J, leaving 20 bases between. The CDR3 runs to 16 residues.

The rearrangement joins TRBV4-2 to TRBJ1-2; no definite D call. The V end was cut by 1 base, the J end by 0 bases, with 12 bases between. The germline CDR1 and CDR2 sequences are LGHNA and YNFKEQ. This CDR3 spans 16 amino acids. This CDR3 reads CASSQGAGNTNYGYTF. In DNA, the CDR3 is TGTGCCAGCAGCCAAGGGGCGGGGAACACTAACTATGGCTACACCTTC.

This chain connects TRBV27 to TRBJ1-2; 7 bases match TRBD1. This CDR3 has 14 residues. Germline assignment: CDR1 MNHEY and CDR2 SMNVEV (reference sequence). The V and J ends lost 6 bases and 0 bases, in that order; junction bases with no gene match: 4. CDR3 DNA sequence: TGTGCCAGCAGGCGGACAGGATCTAACTATGGCTACACCTTC. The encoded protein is CASRRTGSNYGYTF.

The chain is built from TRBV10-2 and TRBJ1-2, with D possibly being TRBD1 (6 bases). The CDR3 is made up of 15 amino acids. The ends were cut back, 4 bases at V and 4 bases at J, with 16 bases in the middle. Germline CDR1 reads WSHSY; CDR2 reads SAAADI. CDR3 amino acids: CASSVGATRSYGYTF. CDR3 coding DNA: TGCGCCAGCAGTGTGGGGGCCACGAGGAGCTATGGCTACACCTTC.

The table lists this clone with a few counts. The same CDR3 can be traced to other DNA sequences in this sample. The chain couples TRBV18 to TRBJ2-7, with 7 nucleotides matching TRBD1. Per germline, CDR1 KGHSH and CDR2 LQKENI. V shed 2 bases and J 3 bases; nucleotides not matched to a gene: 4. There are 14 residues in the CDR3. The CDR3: CASSPIRQGYEQYF. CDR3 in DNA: TGTGCCAGCTCACCAATCCGACAGGGCTACGAGCAGTACTTC.

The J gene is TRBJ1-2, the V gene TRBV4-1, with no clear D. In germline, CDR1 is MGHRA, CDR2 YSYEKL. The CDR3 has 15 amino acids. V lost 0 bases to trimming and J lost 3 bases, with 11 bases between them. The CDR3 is CASSQDRGQDYGYTF. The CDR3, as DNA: TGCGCCAGCAGCCAAGATCGCGGGCAGGACTATGGCTACACCTTC.

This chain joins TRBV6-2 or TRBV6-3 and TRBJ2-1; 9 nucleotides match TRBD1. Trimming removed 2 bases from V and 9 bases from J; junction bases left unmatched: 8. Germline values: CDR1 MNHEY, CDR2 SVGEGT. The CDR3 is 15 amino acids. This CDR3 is CASSYKGQGSFEQFF. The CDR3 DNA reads TGTGCCAGCAGTTACAAGGGACAGGGAAGTTTTGAGCAGTTCTTC.

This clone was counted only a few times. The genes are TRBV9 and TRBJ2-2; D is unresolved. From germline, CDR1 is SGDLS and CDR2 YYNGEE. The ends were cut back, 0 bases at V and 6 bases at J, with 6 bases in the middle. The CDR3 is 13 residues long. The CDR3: CASSVGGSGELFF. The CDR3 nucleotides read TGTGCCAGCAGCGTAGGAGGTTCCGGGGAGCTGTTTTTT.

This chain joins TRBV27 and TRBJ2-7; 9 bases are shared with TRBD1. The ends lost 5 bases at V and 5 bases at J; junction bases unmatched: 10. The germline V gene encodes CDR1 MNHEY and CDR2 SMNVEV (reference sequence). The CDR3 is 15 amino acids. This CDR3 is CASSPQTGGGNEQYF. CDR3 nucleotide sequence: TGTGCCAGCAGTCCCCAAACAGGGGGCGGGAACGAGCAGTACTTC.

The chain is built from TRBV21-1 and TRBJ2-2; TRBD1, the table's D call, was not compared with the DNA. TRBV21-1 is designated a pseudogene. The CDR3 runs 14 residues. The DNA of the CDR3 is TGTGCCAGCAGCAAGGACAGGGACACCGGGGAGCTGTTTTTT. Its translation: CASSKDRDTGELFF.

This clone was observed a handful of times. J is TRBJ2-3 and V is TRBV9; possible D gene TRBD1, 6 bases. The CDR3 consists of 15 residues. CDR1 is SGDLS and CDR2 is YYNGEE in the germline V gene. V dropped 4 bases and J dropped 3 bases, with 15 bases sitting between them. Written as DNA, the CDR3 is TGTGCCAGCAGCACCGGGGACATTGGAACAGATACGCAGTATTTT. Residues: CASSTGDIGTDTQYF. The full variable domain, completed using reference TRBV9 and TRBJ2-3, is DSGVTQTPKHLITATGQRVTLRCSPRSGDLSVYWYQQSLDQGLQFLIQYYNGEERAKGNILERFSAQQFPDLHSELNLSSLELGDSALYFCASSTGDIGTDTQYFGPGTRLTVL.

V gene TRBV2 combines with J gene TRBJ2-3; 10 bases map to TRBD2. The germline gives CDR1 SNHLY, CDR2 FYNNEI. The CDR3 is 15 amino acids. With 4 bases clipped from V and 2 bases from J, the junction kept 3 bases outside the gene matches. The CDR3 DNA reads TGTGCCAGCAGTGGGACTAGCGGCTTCACAGATACGCAGTATTTT. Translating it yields CASSGTSGFTDTQYF.

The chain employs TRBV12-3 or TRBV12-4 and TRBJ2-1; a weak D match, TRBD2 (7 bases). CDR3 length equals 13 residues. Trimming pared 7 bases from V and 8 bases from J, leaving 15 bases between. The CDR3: CASIEQGRDEQFF. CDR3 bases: TGTGCCAGCATAGAGCAGGGGAGGGATGAGCAGTTCTTC.

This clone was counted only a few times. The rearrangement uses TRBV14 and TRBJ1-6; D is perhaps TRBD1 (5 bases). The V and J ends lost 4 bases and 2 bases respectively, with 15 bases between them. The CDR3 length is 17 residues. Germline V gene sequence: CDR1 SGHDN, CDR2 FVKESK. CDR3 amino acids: CASSLPGGGTYNSPLHF. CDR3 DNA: TGTGCCAGCAGCCTCCCCGGCGGGGGGACCTATAATTCACCCCTCCACTTT. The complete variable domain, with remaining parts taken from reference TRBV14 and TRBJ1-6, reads EAGVTQFPSHSVIEKGQTVTLRCDPISGHDNLYWYRRVMGKEIKFLLHFVKESKQDESGMPNNRFLAERTGGTYSTLKVQPAELEDSGVYFCASSLPGGGTYNSPLHFGNGTRLTVT.

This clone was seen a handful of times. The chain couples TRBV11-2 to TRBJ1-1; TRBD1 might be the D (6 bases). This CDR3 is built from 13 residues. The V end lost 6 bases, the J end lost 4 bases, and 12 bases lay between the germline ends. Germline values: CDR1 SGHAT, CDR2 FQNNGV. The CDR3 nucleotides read TGTGCCAGCAGTCAGGACAGAGTCACTGAAGCTTTCTTT. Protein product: CASSQDRVTEAFF. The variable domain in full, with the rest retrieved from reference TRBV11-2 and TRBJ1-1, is EAGVAQSPRYKIIEKRQSVAFWCNPISGHATLYWYQQILGQGPKLLIQFQNNGVVDDSQLPKDRFSAERLKGVDSTLKIQPAKLEDSAVYLCASSQDRVTEAFFGQGTRLTVV.

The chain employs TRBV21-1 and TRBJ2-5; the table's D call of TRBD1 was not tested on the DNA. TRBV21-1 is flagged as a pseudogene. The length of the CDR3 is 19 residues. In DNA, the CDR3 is TGTGCCAGCAGCACAAGGGGACAGGGCCCCGTCAAGGGCCAAGAGACCCAGTACTTC. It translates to CASSTRGQGPVKGQETQYF.

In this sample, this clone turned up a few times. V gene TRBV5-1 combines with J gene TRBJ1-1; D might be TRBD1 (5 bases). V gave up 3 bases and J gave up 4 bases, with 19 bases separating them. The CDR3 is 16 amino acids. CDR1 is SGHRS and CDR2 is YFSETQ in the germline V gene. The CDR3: CASSSKPQGLGTEAFF. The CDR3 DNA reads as TGCGCCAGCAGCTCCAAACCCCAGGGACTTGGCACTGAAGCTTTCTTT.

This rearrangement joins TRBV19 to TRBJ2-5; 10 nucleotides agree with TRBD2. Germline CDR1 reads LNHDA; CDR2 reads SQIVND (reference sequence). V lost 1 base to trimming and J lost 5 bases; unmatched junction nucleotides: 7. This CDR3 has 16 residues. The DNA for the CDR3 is TGTGCCAGTAGTATAGCAATACTAGCGGGGCTGGAGACCCAGTACTTC. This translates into CASSIAILAGLETQYF.

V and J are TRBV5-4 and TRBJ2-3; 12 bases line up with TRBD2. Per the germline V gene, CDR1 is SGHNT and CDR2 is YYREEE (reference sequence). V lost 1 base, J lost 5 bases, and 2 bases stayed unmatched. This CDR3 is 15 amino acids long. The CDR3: CASSLPGLAGDTQYF. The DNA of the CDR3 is TGTGCCAGCAGCTTGCCGGGACTAGCGGGAGATACGCAGTATTTT.